These T cell receptor beta chains were read from a single sample in a study of monozygotic twins with inflammatory bowel disease. Using the 5' RACE reads, TCRdb records one entry per CDR3 protein without DNA. The repertoire table contains about 300,000 distinct CDR3 sequences. Source material: blood. These TCRs come from a human donor with ulcerative colitis or Crohn's disease, or a healthy co-twin of an affected twin (not recorded which). Each CDR3 is given with its conserved first and last residue. The order of the fields is V gene, J gene, CDR3 protein.

>TRBV20-1|TRBJ2-1
CSACEEGLYNEQFF
>TRBV18|TRBJ1-5
CASSNTGGGNQPQHF
>TRBV7-9|TRBJ1-2
CASSPQGRRGYTF
>TRBV30|TRBJ1-3
CAAQPWRSSGNTIYF
>TRBV11-1|TRBJ2-5
CASSLALASTTRETQYF
>TRBV5-1|TRBJ2-2
CASSVGNRAGELFF
>TRBV12-3/TRBV12-4|TRBJ2-3
CASSWTSGYHTDTQYF
>TRBV20-1|TRBJ2-2
CSALQGPSNTGELFF
>TRBV12-3/TRBV12-4|TRBJ1-5
CASQGRVGGNQPQHF
>TRBV5-1|TRBJ2-2
CASSYLMEDGAGELFF
>TRBV28|TRBJ1-2
CASSPPVEVGRYGYTF
>TRBV7-2|TRBJ2-3
CASSLASGSTDTQYF
>TRBV5-1|TRBJ2-1
CATSLLTSGIFNEQFF
>TRBV4-3|TRBJ2-2
CASSQEGRAPGELFF
>TRBV10-1|TRBJ2-6
CASSLAGKRPGANVLTF
>TRBV12-3/TRBV12-4|TRBJ2-1
CASRHVPGQGEDEQFF
>TRBV2|TRBJ2-5
CASSLLYFQETQYF
>TRBV29-1|TRBJ2-2
CSVEDHGGGMPGELFF
>TRBV30|TRBJ1-1
CAWKPQSNTEAFF
>TRBV12-3/TRBV12-4|TRBJ2-7
CASSFRGALYEQYF
>TRBV11-2|TRBJ2-2
CASSLGWWTGGTGELFF
>TRBV5-1|TRBJ2-1
CASSLVGEPSYNEQFF
>TRBV7-2|TRBJ2-1
CASRVSGSGSYNEQFF
>TRBV7-9|TRBJ1-1
CASSLGAGETEAFF
>TRBV2|TRBJ2-2
CAIERGGNTGELFF
>TRBV15|TRBJ2-3
CATSAPPSSTDTQYF
>TRBV12-3/TRBV12-4|TRBJ2-7
CASSQTGIGEQYF
>TRBV7-2|TRBJ2-1
CASSLWDSHNEQFF
>TRBV20-1|TRBJ1-1
CSASRDRLNTEAFF
>TRBV12-3/TRBV12-4|TRBJ2-7
CASSPPAGAYEQYF
>TRBV15|TRBJ1-5
CATSFRGQGHNQPQHF
>TRBV9|TRBJ1-6
CASSLDPGINSPLHF
>TRBV5-1|TRBJ2-5
CASSPDFGRKETQYF
>TRBV7-2|TRBJ2-5
CASSEGGGGETQYF
>TRBV6-2/TRBV6-3|TRBJ1-1
CASSLGWNRITPTEAFF
>TRBV7-9|TRBJ1-1
CASSAQGLTEAFF
>TRBV7-2|TRBJ2-7
CASSSQGDRFDEQYF
>TRBV5-1|TRBJ1-1
CASSWGGTAPEAFF
>TRBV7-9|TRBJ1-1
CASSWGTGAYTEAFF
>TRBV7-9|TRBJ1-2
CASSLKGANYGYTF
>TRBV6-1|TRBJ2-3
CASSGVADTQYF
>TRBV24-1|TRBJ2-5
CATSDRQGAVQETQYF
>TRBV11-1|TRBJ2-3
CASSLDGEDTQYF
>TRBV6-1|TRBJ1-2
CASSPRRGRILYGYTF
>TRBV7-2|TRBJ2-7
CASSLALFGTGANEQYF
>TRBV6-2/TRBV6-3|TRBJ2-7
CASSYPELGSYEQYF
>TRBV13|TRBJ2-5
CASSPPRGLETQYF
>TRBV7-2|TRBJ1-2
CASSQLGYGYTF
>TRBV7-8|TRBJ2-1
CASSLKGLAGNEQFF
>TRBV12-3/TRBV12-4|TRBJ1-2
CASSRAGTNYGYTF
>TRBV7-2|TRBJ2-7
CASSPPGTREEQYF
>TRBV28|TRBJ2-7
CATSISGSNYEQYF
>TRBV7-3|TRBJ2-2
CASKETSGVGELFF
>TRBV18|TRBJ1-4
CASSSGAGVEKLFF
>TRBV12-3/TRBV12-4|TRBJ1-1
CASSPHRDTEAFF
>TRBV3-1|TRBJ2-1
CASSQVRLAGANEQFF
>TRBV6-2/TRBV6-3|TRBJ1-1
CASWGARSRQGKAAFF